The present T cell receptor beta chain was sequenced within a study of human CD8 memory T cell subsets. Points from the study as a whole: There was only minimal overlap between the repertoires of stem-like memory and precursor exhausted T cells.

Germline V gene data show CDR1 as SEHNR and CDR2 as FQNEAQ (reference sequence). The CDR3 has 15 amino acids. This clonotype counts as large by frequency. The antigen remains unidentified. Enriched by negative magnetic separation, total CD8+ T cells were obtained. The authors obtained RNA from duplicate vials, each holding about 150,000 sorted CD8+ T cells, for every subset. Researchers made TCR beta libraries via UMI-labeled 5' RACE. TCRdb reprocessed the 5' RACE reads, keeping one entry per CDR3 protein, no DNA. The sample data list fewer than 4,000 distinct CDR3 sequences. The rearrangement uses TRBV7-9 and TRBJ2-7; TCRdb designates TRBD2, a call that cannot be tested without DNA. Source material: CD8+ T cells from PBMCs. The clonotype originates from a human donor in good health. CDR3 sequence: CASSLEASAIYEQYF. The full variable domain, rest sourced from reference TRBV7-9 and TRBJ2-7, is DTGVSQNPRHKITKRGQNVTFRCDPISEHNRLYWYRQTLGQGPEFLTYFQNEAQLEKSRLLSDRFSAERPKGSFSTLEIQRTEQGDSAMYLCASSLEASAIYEQYFGPGTRLTVT.